The 26 T cell receptor beta chains below come from one sample, sequenced in a study of T cell repertoires in cytomegalovirus infection. TCRdb ran MiXCR on the reads and lists one entry per CDR3 protein. In the table there are around 360,000 distinct CDR3 sequences, about a third of which are singletons. Their cognate antigens are unknown. Material: cultured PBMCs, obtained from culture after CMV antigen stimulation. All receptors come from a human donor in good health (CMV status not recorded). Some clones in this sample may be carry-over from other donors' samples.

This clonotype was picked up one time. The rearrangement joins TRBV12-3 or TRBV12-4 to TRBJ2-5, with D perhaps matching TRBD2 (5 bases). V gave up 2 bases and J gave up 3 bases, with 19 bases separating them. The CDR3 has 17 residues. This CDR3 reads CASSLSGGLAGKETQYF. As DNA, the CDR3 is TGTGCCAGCAGTTTATCGGGTGGCCTAGCTGGAAAAGAGACCCAGTACTTC.

This clonotype was observed a few times. This chain's CDR3 is CASSLVGDRGLEQYV. The DNA for the CDR3 is TGTGCCAGCAGCTTAGTGGGGGACAGGGGGCTCGAGCAGTACGTC. The gene calls are TRBV7-9 and TRBJ2-7; 12 bases agree with TRBD1. The length of the CDR3 is 15 residues. J was trimmed by 6 bases and V by 1 base; bases with no gene match: 4. Germline V CDR1 and CDR2: SEHNR, FQNEAQ (reference sequence).

The chain is built from TRBV15 and TRBJ1-1; D uncertain. The CDR3 extends over 15 amino acids. The germline V gene has CDR1 LNHNV and CDR2 YYDKDF (reference sequence). Trimming cost V 1 base and J 1 base, with 10 bases left between them. CDR3 loop: CATSRVYGQNTEAFF. The DNA of the CDR3 is TGTGCCACCAGCAGAGTTTATGGGCAGAACACTGAAGCTTTCTTT.

This rearrangement joins TRBV7-6 to TRBJ1-5; D ambiguous. The CDR3 has 16 residues. Germline-derived CDR1 and CDR2 are SGHVS and FNYEAQ. Trimming removed 1 base at V and 1 base at J, with 11 bases between. The CDR3 protein is CASSLGMGGSNQPQHF. In DNA, the CDR3 is TGTGCCAGCAGCTTAGGGATGGGAGGGAGCAATCAGCCCCAGCATTTT.

This clonotype was seen more than once but under ten times. V usage is TRBV28 and J usage is TRBJ2-5; D uncertain. Trimming shortened V by 9 bases and J by 2 bases, and 10 bases separated the two germline ends. CDR3 length: 12 amino acids. Germline assignment: CDR1 MDHEN and CDR2 SYDVKM. CDR3 protein: CASVAGQETQYF. DNA of the CDR3: TGTGCCAGTGTGGCCGGGCAAGAGACCCAGTACTTC.

This sequence joins TRBV11-3 and TRBJ1-2; D remains unclear. The V end was cut by 4 bases, the J end by 4 bases, with 10 bases between. Germline V gene lookup returns CDR1 SGHNT and CDR2 YENEEA. The CDR3 consists of 13 residues. The CDR3 here is CASSSHGIYGYTF. CDR3 DNA sequence: TGTGCCAGCAGCTCCCATGGGATCTATGGCTACACCTTC.

The J gene is TRBJ1-4, the V gene TRBV6-1; D may be TRBD1 (6 bases). The V gene lost 7 bases and the J gene lost 7 bases, with 19 bases spanning the gap. CDR1 and CDR2 (germline): MNHNS, SASEGT. CDR3 length: 15 amino acids. The CDR3 is CASTRRRGVSEKLFF. As DNA, the CDR3 is TGTGCCAGCACCAGAAGAAGGGGGGTTAGTGAAAAACTGTTTTTT.

This clonotype has just a few counts. V usage is TRBV7-8 and J usage is TRBJ1-2; D is undetermined. CDR3 size: 14 residues. Germline V lookup: CDR1 SGHVS, CDR2 FQNEAQ. V lost 5 bases to trimming and J lost 3 bases, with 13 bases between them. The CDR3 spells CASSMRETYYGYTF. Here the CDR3 DNA reads TGTGCCAGCAGCATGAGAGAGACTTACTATGGCTACACCTTC.

The chain links TRBV6-5 to TRBJ2-7; TRBD1 might be the D (6 bases). CDR1 and CDR2 (germline): MNHEY, SVGAGI. V was cut by 6 bases and J by 0 bases, with 12 bases left in between. The CDR3 consists of 14 residues. The CDR3 DNA follows: TGTGCCAGCAGGCCACTGGACAGCTCCTACGAGCAGTACGTC. Protein sequence: CASRPLDSSYEQYV.

This clonotype was counted many times. The rearrangement links TRBV7-2 to TRBJ2-7; TRBD1 agrees at 8 bases. The CDR3 totals 13 residues. Germline V gives CDR1 SGHTA, CDR2 FQGNSA. V shed 1 base and J 12 bases; nucleotides not matched to a gene: 8. The CDR3 DNA reads as TGTGCCAGCAGCTTAGTGAGCCGGGACAGGCTGTACGTC. Residues: CASSLVSRDRLYV.

There are a few counts of this clonotype. This sequence joins TRBV7-9 and TRBJ2-7, with 7 nucleotides matching TRBD1. The CDR3 runs to 15 residues. V shed 5 bases and J 3 bases; nucleotides not matched to a gene: 10. The V gene's germline CDR1 is SEHNR and CDR2 FQNEAQ (reference sequence). The CDR3 bases are TGTGCCAGCAGCCCTCAGGGACAGAGATACTACGAGCAGTACTTC. Encoded protein: CASSPQGQRYYEQYF. Drawing the rest from reference TRBV7-9 and TRBJ2-7, the complete variable domain is DTGVSQNPRHKITKRGQNVTFRCDPISEHNRLYWYRQTLGQGPEFLTYFQNEAQLEKSRLLSDRFSAERPKGSFSTLEIQRTEQGDSAMYLCASSPQGQRYYEQYFGPGTRLTVT.

The chain carries TRBV7-2 and TRBJ1-5; D unresolved. Per germline, CDR1 SGHTA and CDR2 FQGNSA. V was pared by 1 base and J by 7 bases, with 14 bases between. CDR3 length equals 15 residues. The CDR3 nucleotides are TGTGCCAGCAGCTTAGTCAGTGTCGGTGGCCAGCCCCAGCATTTT. This sequence encodes CASSLVSVGGQPQHF.

The DNA of the CDR3 is TGTGCCAGCAGCTACGGACGACTTTTGGTCAATGAGCAGTTCTTC. This encodes CASSYGRLLVNEQFF. The chain is built from TRBV11-2 and TRBJ2-1, with no clear D. V was clipped by 4 bases and J by 6 bases, with 16 bases between them. Germline V gene lookup returns CDR1 SGHAT and CDR2 FQNNGV. This CDR3 is built from 15 residues.

The sample holds many counts of this clonotype. The chain has TRBV29-1 and TRBJ2-1; 7 nucleotides agree with TRBD2. The ends lost 6 bases at V and 0 bases at J; junction bases unmatched: 17. The CDR3 has 18 amino acids. Per germline, CDR1 SQVTM and CDR2 ANQGSEA. The CDR3 loop is CSVSILGRETSSYNEQFF. In DNA form, the CDR3 reads TGCAGCGTCTCAATTCTTGGGCGGGAGACGAGCTCCTACAATGAGCAGTTCTTC.

This clonotype has just a few counts. The chain employs TRBV7-2 and TRBJ2-1, with TRBD2 identical over 14 bases. The CDR3 has 14 residues. Germline CDR1 reads SGHTA; CDR2 reads FQGNSA. The V and J ends lost 8 bases and 9 bases, in that order; junction bases with no gene match: 6. In nucleotides, the CDR3 is TGTGCCAGCGGAGGGACTAGCGGGAGTTCTGAGCAGTTCTTC. Protein sequence: CASGGTSGSSEQFF.

The chain is built from TRBV5-1 and TRBJ2-1; TRBD1 might be the D (6 bases). This CDR3 is 16 amino acids long. Per the germline V gene, CDR1 is SGHRS and CDR2 is YFSETQ. The germline V and J ends were trimmed by 0 bases and 6 bases, with 16 bases remaining between them. The CDR3 is CASSLAPREQGNEQFF. The CDR3 nucleotides are TGCGCCAGCAGCTTGGCCCCGCGTGAACAGGGCAATGAGCAGTTCTTC.

This clonotype appeared a few times. This chain connects TRBV7-2 to TRBJ2-2, with TRBD2 matching 8 bases. Germline assignment: CDR1 SGHTA and CDR2 FQGNSA. The CDR3 is 16 residues long. J lost 7 bases, V lost 2 bases, and 9 bases had no gene match. This CDR3 reads CASSLSPGLGVGELFF. The CDR3 nucleotides are TGTGCCAGCAGCTTATCCCCGGGACTAGGGGTCGGGGAGCTGTTTTTT.

This chain uses TRBV7-2 with TRBJ1-2; D is unresolved. The V gene lost 5 bases and the J gene lost 4 bases, with 8 bases spanning the gap. This CDR3 spans 12 amino acids. CDR1 and CDR2 (germline): SGHTA, FQGNSA. The CDR3 sequence is CASSRLSYGYTF. CDR3 sequence (DNA): TGTGCCAGCAGCAGACTGAGCTATGGCTACACCTTC.

The V gene is TRBV12-5, the J gene TRBJ1-4; D not certain. Between the trimmed V and J ends, which lost 3 bases and 8 bases, there was a span of 7 bases. Germline lookup yields CDR1 LGHNT and CDR2 FRNRAP. CDR3 size: 12 residues. CDR3 residues: CASGFGPEKLFF. Written as DNA, the CDR3 is TGTGCTAGTGGTTTTGGTCCCGAAAAACTGTTTTTT.

Regarding this clonotype: One end of the junction does not line up with germline, which may come from a read error. CDR3 bases: TGTGCCAGCAGCCGGACAGGGTTCACTGGAGCTTTCTTT. Protein product: CASSRTGFTGAFF. The rearrangement uses TRBV28 and TRBJ1-1; 8 nucleotides match TRBD1. CDR1 and CDR2 from the germline V gene are MDHEN and SYDVKM. The CDR3 spans 13 residues.

The chain is built from TRBV20-1 and TRBJ2-1; 7 bases are a match to TRBD1. The CDR3 sequence is 14 residues long. CDR1 and CDR2 (germline): DFQATT, SNEGSKA (reference sequence). J lost 6 bases, V lost 3 bases, and 8 bases had no gene match. The CDR3, as DNA: TGCAGTGCTAGCCGGGACAGCTACTTCAATGAGCAGTTCTTC. Translation: CSASRDSYFNEQFF.

This clonotype turned up a few times. The chain has TRBV15 and TRBJ2-3; perhaps TRBD2 as D (5 bases). In germline, CDR1 is LNHNV, CDR2 YYDKDF (reference sequence). Trimming cost V 1 base and J 2 bases, with 10 bases left between them. This CDR3 spans 15 amino acids. The CDR3 here is CATSRGTVYTDTQYF. DNA of the CDR3: TGTGCCACCAGCAGAGGGACTGTCTACACAGATACGCAGTATTTT.

Notes on this clonotype: Since a far larger clone is one base different, this is likely a read error. This sequence joins TRBV12-3 or TRBV12-4 and TRBJ2-3; D remains unclear. The CDR3 runs to 12 residues. Trimming removed 7 bases at V and 0 bases at J, with 5 bases between. The DNA of the CDR3 is TGTGCCAGCACCTTAAGCACAGATACGCAGTATTTT. Residues: CASTLSTDTQYF.

In its sample, this clonotype was seen many times. The chain uses TRBV7-2 and TRBJ2-3, with 7 bases fitting TRBD2. V was clipped by 1 base and J by 4 bases; unmatched bases: 8. The CDR3 is 16 amino acids. Germline values: CDR1 SGHTA, CDR2 FQGNSA. This chain's CDR3 is CASSLVIAGVADTQYF. The CDR3 DNA reads TGTGCCAGCAGCTTAGTGATCGCGGGAGTAGCAGATACGCAGTATTTT.

This clonotype came up a few times. The genes are TRBV7-9 and TRBJ2-5, with unresolved D. Deletions cut 0 bases from V and 2 bases from J, with 7 bases between. This CDR3 has 14 residues. Germline lookup yields CDR1 SEHNR and CDR2 FQNEAQ (reference sequence). The DNA for the CDR3 is TGTGCCAGCAGCTTAGCGCTAGAGCAAGAGACCCAGTACTTC. This sequence encodes CASSLALEQETQYF.

The gene calls are TRBV6-6 and TRBJ1-3; no firm D call. The CDR3 length is 16 residues. From germline, CDR1 is MNHNY and CDR2 SVGAGI (reference sequence). V gave up 7 bases and J gave up 0 bases, with 16 bases separating them. CDR3 residues: CASTFGGFNSGNTIYF. CDR3 in DNA: TGTGCCAGCACCTTCGGCGGCTTCAACTCTGGAAACACCATATATTTT.